The 8 T cell receptor beta chains reported below all come from one sample, sequenced in a study of cytomegalovirus exposure and HLA in healthy donors. The PCR ran on 60 Vbeta and 13 Jbeta primers. Clones were read by immunoSEQ multiplex PCR, and TCRdb kept only the in-frame ones, dropping some. Of about 120,000 clones listed, 79% were seen once; the top ten hold about 4.5%. The sample was PBMCs. These receptors were collected from a man under 40 in good health and CMV-seropositive.

The chain couples TRBV27 to TRBJ2-1, with 8 positions matching TRBD1. Germline V CDR1 and CDR2: MNHEY, SMNVEV (reference sequence). The V segment lost 5 bases and the J segment 8 bases; nucleotides outside the gene matches: 17. This CDR3 region has 17 residues. CDR3 sequence: CASSRKAGGGFGDEQFF. The CDR3 nucleotides are TGTGCCAGCAGTAGAAAGGCAGGGGGCGGTTTTGGGGATGAGCAGTTCTTC.

The chain joins TRBV15 to TRBJ1-5; D is unresolved. The V and J ends lost 1 base and 0 bases respectively, with 7 bases between them. Germline assignment: CDR1 LNHNV and CDR2 YYDKDF (reference sequence). This CDR3 is built from 15 residues. CDR3 sequence (DNA): TGTGCCACCAGCAGAGGAGGATATAGCAATCAGCCCCAGCATTTT. Translation gives CATSRGGYSNQPQHF.

The chain has TRBV5-4 and TRBJ2-7; a possible D gene is TRBD1 (6 bases). This CDR3 comprises 15 residues. Germline V gives CDR1 SGHNT, CDR2 YYREEE (reference sequence). V was clipped by 5 bases and J by 5 bases, with 20 bases between them. CDR3 residues: CASRSLGGAAHEQYF. DNA for the CDR3: TGTGCCAGCAGGTCCCTAGGGGGAGCGGCTCACGAGCAGTACTTC.

The rearrangement uses TRBV6-5 and TRBJ2-1, with 11 bases matching TRBD2. V shed 2 bases and J 9 bases; nucleotides not matched to a gene: 6. The CDR3 totals 15 residues. Looked up from germline, CDR1 is MNHEY and CDR2 is SVGAGI. The CDR3 DNA reads as TGTGCCAGCAGTTACGAACTAGCGGGAGTCGCTGAGCAGTTCTTC. This gives the protein CASSYELAGVAEQFF.

This chain's CDR3 is CASSSPAATGADTQYF. In DNA, the CDR3 is TGTGCCAGCAGTTCCCCAGCAGCGACGGGGGCAGATACGCAGTATTTT. The chain has TRBV27 and TRBJ2-3, with D possibly TRBD2 on 6 matching bases. The CDR3 is 16 amino acids. Germline loops: CDR1 MNHEY, CDR2 SMNVEV (reference sequence). Trimming removed 4 bases at V and 4 bases at J, with 18 bases between.

The gene calls are TRBV11-2 and TRBJ2-7; 8 bases match TRBD2. Germline loops: CDR1 SGHAT, CDR2 FQNNGV. The V and J ends lost 5 bases and 4 bases, in that order; junction bases with no gene match: 7. CDR3 length: 14 amino acids. The CDR3 DNA sequence: TGTGCCAGCAGCCTTGTCGGGGGGGTTTACGAGCAGTACTTC. Translated: CASSLVGGVYEQYF.

This chain links TRBV5-5 with TRBJ2-7; TRBD1 is a possible D gene (5 bases). This CDR3 contains 16 residues. Germline CDR1 SGHKS, CDR2 YYEKEE (reference sequence). Trimming shortened V by 4 bases and J by 1 base, and 18 bases separated the two germline ends. The CDR3 bases are TGTGCCAGCAGCCTTCGTCTGGGGCATGAGTCCTACGAGCAGTACTTC. Translated: CASSLRLGHESYEQYF.

The chain links TRBV6-6 to TRBJ2-4, with 9 positions matching TRBD1. Germline V gene sequence: CDR1 MNHNY, CDR2 SVGAGI (reference sequence). The ends lost 5 bases at V and 2 bases at J; junction bases unmatched: 7. The CDR3 consists of 16 residues. The CDR3 sequence: CASSTGTGSPKNIQYF. The CDR3 DNA sequence: TGTGCCAGCAGTACCGGGACAGGGAGTCCCAAAAACATTCAGTACTTC.